Reported below is one T cell receptor (beta chain). The antigen this receptor binds is unknown. The sample holds no much larger clone one base away, and base qualities are not on file. Trimming at the junction amounts to 4 bases on V and 4 bases on J, and the germline ends lie 17 bases apart. As encoded in the germline V gene, CDR1 is SGHDN while CDR2 is FVKESK. Including cysteine and phenylalanine, the CDR3 has 15 amino acids. The DNA shown is the 45-base CDR3, in frame from base 1. Receptor amplification or capture employed 5' RACE. Sequencing used an Illumina HiSeq 2000. A universal primer binding site was added through template switching, and the final cDNA carried a unique molecular identifier so that TCR cDNA molecules could be counted accurately. First-strand cDNA for TCR alpha and beta chains was synthesized from specific primers in the conserved constant-segment region. To control for contamination, every cDNA library was double barcoded, receiving both a SMART-Mk sample barcode and Illumina barcodes. Two successive PCR steps introduced TruSeq adapter sequences along with Illumina sample barcodes. The Illumina HiSeq platform was used with custom primers to sequence TCR alpha and beta cDNA libraries. Processing in the source paper ran as follows. MiGEC processed the raw reads to extract unique molecular identifiers, while MiXCR was used to determine the CDR3 positions. For each individual, recombination models were inferred using an EM algorithm with the repgenHMM and IGoR tools. Shared clonotype analysis was performed with the tcR package in R, normalizing sharing by the product of cloneset sizes. Out-of-frame nonproductive sequences were analyzed to study raw recombination free of thymic and clonal selection effects. TCRdb took the public reads, trimmed them with fastp at Q25, ran MiXCR for clone calling and kept in-frame beta chains. When rows share a CDR3 protein, they turn into one entry using the most common DNA and genes. TCRdb, not the authors, supplied the V and J calls. The sample has approximately 890,000 distinct CDR3 sequences on record, 9% to 15% of them singletons. 1.5% to 2% of the sample belongs to the ten largest clones.

This sample stems from a study of identical twins (dated by TCRdb to about 2016). General notes on the study: The study deep-sequenced TCR alpha and beta repertoires from monozygotic twins, unrelated adults of various ages and cord blood to test whether fetal clonotypes persist. Replicate twin experiments were performed at different times using different library preparation protocols to rule out contamination.

All donors were healthy Caucasians. Three pairs of female monozygotic twins, all aged roughly 18 to 29 years, made up the twin cohort. RNA for TCR libraries was isolated from peripheral blood mononuclear cells. What the study reported, not specific to this receptor: Because the same donors could not be followed over many years, conclusions were based on cross-sectional statistical analysis. Fewer insertions were carried by abundant cord blood beta clonotypes; a weaker similar trend was observed in young adult naive repertoires, while no such trend was observed in memory repertoires. Invariant T cells such as MAIT and iNKT could partly confound zero-insertion analyses, though diverse VJ usage argued against this for most clonotypes. Recombination models systematically underestimated out-of-frame TCR alpha sharing in monozygotic twins but agreed with sharing between unrelated individuals. Excess twin sharing in beta out-of-frame sequences was weaker because fewer shared sequences lowered the signal-to-noise ratio. Compared with coincidental sharing between unrelated individuals, an excess of low generation-probability sequences was observed among out-of-frame TCR alpha sequences shared between twins.

These sequences were also reported in another study, on yellow fever vaccine responses in identical twins. As that second paper reports: According to the authors, in identical twins the way T cells responded to vaccination appeared partly convergent and partly personalized. In identical twins, the study followed T cell clones that responded to the vaccine with precision.

The specimen sequenced was PBMCs. This clonotype was obtained from a woman aged 18-29 years in good health. The chain couples TRBV14 to TRBJ2-7; a tentative D call is TRBD1 (6 bases match). The CDR3 corresponds to CASSRTGFAVYEQYF. The base sequence is TGTGCCAGCAGCCGAACAGGGTTCGCGGTTTACGAGCAGTACTTC.